The 28 T cell receptor beta chains listed next were all sequenced from one sample in a study of blood T cells in healthy people across ages. A second PCR, run for about 6 to 12 cycles, used a sample-barcoded 5' primer plus a J-beta primer mix. MiXCR, applied by TCRdb to the 5' RACE reads, yields one record per CDR3 protein. The sample has 600,000 or so distinct CDR3 sequences, roughly 48% seen once. The sequenced sample was blood. The receptors here all came from an older man in good health.

This chain joins TRBV20-1 and TRBJ2-5; either TRBD1 or TRBD2 may fit D (6 bases each). Looked up from germline, CDR1 is DFQATT and CDR2 is SNEGSKA (reference sequence). The CDR3 extends over 17 amino acids. Trimming stripped 2 bases from V and 1 base from J, with 20 bases between. In nucleotides, the CDR3 is TGCAGTGCTAGACCTTGGGGGCGGGGAACCATCCAAGAGACCCAGTACTTC. Translating it yields CSARPWGRGTIQETQYF.

The chain couples TRBV4-1 to TRBJ1-4, with D tentatively TRBD1 (5 bases). The germline gives CDR1 MGHRA, CDR2 YSYEKL. The CDR3 consists of 15 residues. Deletions cut 4 bases from V and 5 bases from J, with 14 bases between. The CDR3 region has the DNA TGCGCCAGCAGCCCCGAGGGGCAGGCCAATGAAAAACTGTTTTTT. It specifies CASSPEGQANEKLFF.

V and J are TRBV18 and TRBJ2-7; 9 bases are a match to TRBD1. Trimming removed 3 bases from V and 5 bases from J; junction bases left unmatched: 5. The CDR3 sequence is 14 residues long. Germline V lookup: CDR1 KGHSH, CDR2 LQKENI. CDR3 DNA sequence: TGTGCCAGCTCACCCCGGACAGGGGTCGACGAGCAGTACTTC. Protein sequence: CASSPRTGVDEQYF.

This chain connects TRBV5-1 to TRBJ2-7, with D perhaps matching TRBD1 (5 bases). CDR3 length: 14 residues. Germline V gene lookup returns CDR1 SGHRS and CDR2 YFSETQ. Trimming stripped 4 bases from V and 4 bases from J, with 15 bases between. The DNA of the CDR3 is TGCGCCAGCAGCCCTACGCAGGGAAATTACGAGCAGTACTTC. It encodes CASSPTQGNYEQYF.

The gene calls are TRBV9 and TRBJ2-1, with 13 bases lining up with TRBD2. Germline V lookup: CDR1 SGDLS, CDR2 YYNGEE. This CDR3 has 17 residues. With V trimmed by 1 base and J by 5 bases, 6 bases remained unmatched. The DNA of the CDR3 is TGTGCCAGCAGCGTACATACCGGGACTAGCGGGGACAATGAGCAGTTCTTC. Protein: CASSVHTGTSGDNEQFF. The variable domain in full, completed from reference TRBV9 and TRBJ2-1, reads DSGVTQTPKHLITATGQRVTLRCSPRSGDLSVYWYQQSLDQGLQFLIQYYNGEERAKGNILERFSAQQFPDLHSELNLSSLELGDSALYFCASSVHTGTSGDNEQFFGPGTRLTVL.

The V call is TRBV20-1, the J call TRBJ2-1; D possibly corresponds to TRBD2 (6 bases). In germline, CDR1 is DFQATT, CDR2 SNEGSKA (reference sequence). The V end was cut by 5 bases, the J end by 4 bases, with 15 bases between. The CDR3 consists of 14 residues. Written as DNA, the CDR3 is TGCAGTGCTCCATATCGCGGGGTGTACAATGAGCAGTTCTTC. Its protein product is CSAPYRGVYNEQFF.

V is TRBV7-9 and J is TRBJ2-1; a possible D gene is TRBD1 (5 bases). CDR1 and CDR2 (germline): SEHNR, FQNEAQ (reference sequence). Trimming took 5 bases from V and 8 from J, leaving 13 bases between them. There are 13 residues in the CDR3. As DNA, the CDR3 is TGTGCCAGCAGCCAACAGGTTGATGATGAGCAGTTCTTC. Translated: CASSQQVDDEQFF.

This clonotype was seen many times. This chain connects TRBV6-5 to TRBJ2-5; D unclear. The CDR3 has 14 amino acids. Looked up from germline, CDR1 is MNHEY and CDR2 is SVGAGI. The germline V and J ends were trimmed by 1 base and 0 bases, with 6 bases remaining between them. The CDR3 DNA sequence: TGTGCCAGCAGTTACTGGAGTAACCAAGAGACCCAGTACTTC. Protein sequence: CASSYWSNQETQYF.

This chain uses TRBV5-1 with TRBJ2-3, with D possibly being TRBD2 (6 bases). The germline gives CDR1 SGHRS, CDR2 YFSETQ. The CDR3 runs 13 residues. The V end was cut by 4 bases, the J end by 11 bases, with 17 bases between. The CDR3 nucleotides read TGCGCCAGCAGCATGCTGGGGGGACGAATGCAGTATTTT. This codes for CASSMLGGRMQYF.

This chain connects TRBV11-2 to TRBJ2-3; 12 nucleotides line up with TRBD2. J was trimmed by 5 bases and V by 5 bases; bases with no gene match: 14. Germline V gene data show CDR1 as SGHAT and CDR2 as FQNNGV. The CDR3 is 18 amino acids. Here the CDR3 reads CASSGPSGGAVGRDTQYF. The CDR3 nucleotides are TGTGCCAGCAGCGGACCTAGCGGGGGGGCCGTCGGGCGAGATACGCAGTATTTT.

The chain employs TRBV9 and TRBJ2-3; D gene ambiguous. The CDR3 loop spans 13 amino acids. The germline CDR1 and CDR2 sequences are SGDLS and YYNGEE. Trimming removed 3 bases from V and 4 bases from J, with 9 bases in between. Here the CDR3 reads CASSASMADTQYF. The CDR3, as DNA: TGTGCCAGCAGCGCCAGCATGGCAGATACGCAGTATTTT.

The chain links TRBV4-2 to TRBJ2-7; 13 bases are shared with TRBD2. The CDR3 consists of 17 residues. V shed 4 bases, J shed 7 bases, and the junction held 13 bases outside the gene matches. Germline V gene sequence: CDR1 LGHNA, CDR2 YNFKEQ. The CDR3: CASSPETGLAGVREQYF. As DNA, the CDR3 is TGTGCCAGCAGCCCCGAAACCGGACTAGCGGGAGTTAGGGAGCAGTACTTC.

This clonotype came up many times. CDR3 sequence reads: CASRSSGTYEQFF. The DNA of the CDR3 is TGTGCCAGCAGGTCCAGCGGGACTTATGAGCAGTTCTTC. The rearrangement links TRBV7-9 to TRBJ2-1; TRBD2 aligns across 7 bases. Losses at the gene ends were 6 bases for V and 8 bases for J; bases not matched to a gene: 7. Germline CDR1 is SEHNR and CDR2 is FQNEAQ (reference sequence). This CDR3 contains 13 residues.

Concerning this clonotype itself: A much larger clone differs from this one at a single base, so this may be a read error. The chain recombines TRBV6-1 with TRBJ2-7; D possibly corresponds to TRBD2 (6 bases). The CDR3 covers 17 residues. Germline V CDR1 and CDR2: MNHNS, SASEGT. Trimming pared 5 bases from V and 0 bases from J, leaving 20 bases between. CDR3 in DNA: TGTGCCAGCAGTCCCACCCTGAGTGGACTAAACTCCTACGAGCAGTACTTC. Translating it yields CASSPTLSGLNSYEQYF.

This clonotype was detected only a few times. The rearrangement links TRBV10-3 to TRBJ2-6; D is ambiguous. The germline V and J ends were trimmed by 6 bases and 0 bases, with 9 bases remaining between them. CDR1 is ENHRY, CDR2 SYGVKD, per germline. CDR3 length: 15 amino acids. The CDR3 region has the DNA TGTGCCATCAGCCCATCCGTCTCTGGGGCCAACGTCCTGACTTTC. This translates into CAISPSVSGANVLTF.

This clonotype was found once. This chain uses TRBV9 with TRBJ2-3; D is unresolved. Trimming pared 0 bases from V and 2 bases from J, leaving 7 bases between. Germline V lookup: CDR1 SGDLS, CDR2 YYNGEE. This CDR3 is built from 14 residues. CDR3 sequence reads: CASSVVSVTDTQYF. DNA of the CDR3: TGTGCCAGCAGCGTAGTGTCGGTCACAGATACGCAGTATTTT. The full variable domain, its missing parts supplied by reference TRBV9 and TRBJ2-3, is DSGVTQTPKHLITATGQRVTLRCSPRSGDLSVYWYQQSLDQGLQFLIQYYNGEERAKGNILERFSAQQFPDLHSELNLSSLELGDSALYFCASSVVSVTDTQYFGPGTRLTVL.

This clonotype was counted many times. The chain links TRBV12-3 or TRBV12-4 to TRBJ2-3; D gene unclear. CDR3 size: 14 residues. V shed 6 bases and J shed 0 bases, with 10 bases lying between them. CDR3: CASSFGRSTDTQYF. CDR3 nucleotides: TGTGCCAGCAGCTTCGGGCGGAGCACAGATACGCAGTATTTT.

The gene calls are TRBV27 and TRBJ2-1, with D possibly TRBD2 on 5 matching bases. The V end was cut by 6 bases, the J end by 8 bases, with 17 bases between. This CDR3 region has 14 residues. CDR1 is MNHEY, CDR2 SMNVEV, per germline (reference sequence). This CDR3 is CASRRRTSGDEQFF. The CDR3, as DNA: TGTGCCAGCAGGCGAAGGACTTCCGGCGATGAGCAGTTCTTC.

This chain joins TRBV10-3 and TRBJ1-6, with no clear D. CDR1 and CDR2 (germline): ENHRY, SYGVKD. There are 15 residues in the CDR3. V was shortened by 6 bases and J by 0 bases, with 9 bases between the two germline ends. The CDR3 loop reads CAIRRESSYNSPLHF. CDR3 DNA sequence: TGTGCCATCAGGAGGGAGAGCTCCTATAATTCACCCCTCCACTTT.

This clonotype was found once. For the CDR3, the DNA is TGTGCCAGCAGCCGTGAGCGGCAGGATAATTCACCCCTCCACTTT. Amino acid sequence: CASSRERQDNSPLHF. This sequence joins TRBV5-6 and TRBJ1-6; D not certain. This CDR3 has 15 residues. Per germline, CDR1 SGHDT and CDR2 YYEEEE. V lost 4 bases and J lost 5, with 13 bases in between.

In this sample, this clonotype turned up once. The chain's CDR3 is CATSDRAGTYNEQFF. The CDR3 nucleotides are TGTGCCACCAGTGATCGCGCGGGAACTTACAATGAGCAGTTCTTC. The rearrangement uses TRBV24-1 and TRBJ2-1, with D possibly being TRBD2 (6 bases). In germline, CDR1 is KGHDR, CDR2 SFDVKD. V was cut by 3 bases and J by 4 bases, with 12 bases left in between. The CDR3 extends over 15 amino acids.

This clonotype was counted between two and nine times. The gene calls are TRBV9 and TRBJ2-1, with 10 bases lining up with TRBD2. The V gene's germline CDR1 is SGDLS and CDR2 YYNGEE. J gave up 9 bases and V 4 bases, and 7 bases lay outside the gene matches. CDR3 length equals 14 residues. This CDR3 is CASSPLLAGREQFF. The CDR3, as DNA: TGTGCCAGCAGCCCATTACTAGCGGGGCGTGAGCAGTTCTTC.

This rearrangement joins TRBV19 to TRBJ2-1, with TRBD1 as a possible D gene (5 bases). In germline, CDR1 is LNHDA, CDR2 SQIVND (reference sequence). V was pared by 5 bases and J by 4 bases, with 6 bases between. This CDR3 is 12 amino acids long. CDR3 nucleotide sequence: TGTGCCAGTAGTGCAGGGTACAATGAGCAGTTCTTC. Translating it yields CASSAGYNEQFF.

V and J are TRBV30 and TRBJ2-1; D may correspond to TRBD1 or TRBD2 (5 bases each). This CDR3 comprises 14 residues. V was clipped by 3 bases and J by 3 bases, with 12 bases between them. CDR1 GTSNPN and CDR2 SVGIG come from the germline V gene (reference sequence). The CDR3 DNA is TGTGCCTGGAGCAGGAGGACACTCTACAATGAGCAGTTCTTC. Protein sequence: CAWSRRTLYNEQFF. Combining the CDR3 with reference TRBV30 and TRBJ2-1 gives the whole variable domain SQTIHQWPATLVQPVGSPLSLECTVEGTSNPNLYWYRQAAGRGLQLLFYSVGIGQISSEVPQNLSASRPQDRQFILSSKKLLLSDSGFYLCAWSRRTLYNEQFFGPGTRLTVL.

The rearrangement joins TRBV7-2 to TRBJ2-1, with D perhaps TRBD2 (5 bases). Trimming took 5 bases from V and 12 from J, leaving 14 bases between them. Germline values: CDR1 SGHTA, CDR2 FQGNSA. There are 12 residues in the CDR3. The CDR3 DNA reads as TGTGCCAGCAGCCCCCTAGCAGGTGGGCAGTTCTTC. Protein sequence: CASSPLAGGQFF.

This sequence joins TRBV20-1 and TRBJ2-3; a possible D gene is TRBD2 (6 bases). Germline-derived CDR1 and CDR2 are DFQATT and SNEGSKA (reference sequence). Trimming took off 1 base at V and 2 bases at J, with 13 bases between the two ends. The CDR3 has 15 residues. The CDR3 sequence is CSARAGDGLTDTQYF. The DNA for the CDR3 is TGCAGTGCTAGAGCGGGGGACGGGCTCACAGATACGCAGTATTTT.

This chain joins TRBV20-1 and TRBJ2-3, with TRBD2 as a possible D gene (5 bases). V was pared by 6 bases and J by 4 bases, with 17 bases between. The CDR3 has 14 residues. The V gene's germline CDR1 is DFQATT and CDR2 SNEGSKA (reference sequence). The CDR3 loop reads CSAADWRGSDTQYF. In nucleotides, the CDR3 is TGCAGTGCCGCCGACTGGAGAGGGTCAGATACGCAGTATTTT.

DNA of the CDR3: TGCAGTGCTCAAAGTTCTAGCGGGAGGAGGGACAACGAGCAGTACTTC. It translates to CSAQSSSGRRDNEQYF. The gene calls are TRBV20-1 and TRBJ2-7, with 11 bases identical to TRBD2. Germline V gene lookup returns CDR1 DFQATT and CDR2 SNEGSKA (reference sequence). With 5 bases clipped from V and 5 bases from J, the junction kept 14 bases outside the gene matches. This CDR3 is built from 16 residues.